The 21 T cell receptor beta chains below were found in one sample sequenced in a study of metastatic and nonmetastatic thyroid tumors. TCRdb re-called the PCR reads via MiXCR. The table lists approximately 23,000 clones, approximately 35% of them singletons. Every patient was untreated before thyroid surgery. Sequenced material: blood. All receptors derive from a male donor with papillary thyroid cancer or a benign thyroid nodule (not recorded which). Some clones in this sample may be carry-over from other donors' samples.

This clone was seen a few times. CDR3 loop: CSLSGLAGVAEQFF. In DNA, the CDR3 is TGCAGTCTCAGTGGTCTAGCGGGAGTGGCTGAGCAGTTCTTC. The chain carries TRBV20-1 and TRBJ2-1, with 10 bases identical to TRBD2. The length of the CDR3 is 14 residues. With 8 bases clipped from V and 9 bases from J, the junction kept 13 bases outside the gene matches. CDR1 is DFQATT, CDR2 SNEGSKA, per germline (reference sequence).

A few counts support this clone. CDR3 nucleotide sequence: TGTGCCACCAGCAGAGATCGGTCAAGGTCCTCTGGAAACACCATATATTTT. Translated, it gives CATSRDRSRSSGNTIYF. The gene calls are TRBV15 and TRBJ1-3; D unresolved. V shed 0 bases and J shed 0 bases, with 12 bases lying between them. Per the germline V gene, CDR1 is LNHNV and CDR2 is YYDKDF (reference sequence). The CDR3 has 17 amino acids. The entire variable domain, with the rest obtained from reference TRBV15 and TRBJ1-3, is as follows: DAMVIQNPRYQVTQFGKPVTLSCSQTLNHNVMYWYQQKSSQAPKLLFHYYDKDFNNEADTPDNFQSRRPNTSFCFLDIRSPGLGDTAMYLCATSRDRSRSSGNTIYFGEGSWLTVV.

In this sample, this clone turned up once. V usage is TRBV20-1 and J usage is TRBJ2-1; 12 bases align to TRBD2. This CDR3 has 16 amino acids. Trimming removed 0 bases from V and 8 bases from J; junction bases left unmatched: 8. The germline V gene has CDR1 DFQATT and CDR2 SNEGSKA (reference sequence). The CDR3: CSARDLGLAGLDEQFF. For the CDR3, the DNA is TGCAGTGCTAGAGATCTCGGACTAGCGGGGTTGGATGAGCAGTTCTTC.

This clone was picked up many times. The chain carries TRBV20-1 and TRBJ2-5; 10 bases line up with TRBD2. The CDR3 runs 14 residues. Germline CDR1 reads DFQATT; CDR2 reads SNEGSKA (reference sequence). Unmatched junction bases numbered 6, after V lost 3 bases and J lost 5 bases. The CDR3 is CSASPSGGRETQYF. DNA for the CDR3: TGCAGTGCTAGCCCTAGCGGGGGCCGGGAGACCCAGTACTTC.

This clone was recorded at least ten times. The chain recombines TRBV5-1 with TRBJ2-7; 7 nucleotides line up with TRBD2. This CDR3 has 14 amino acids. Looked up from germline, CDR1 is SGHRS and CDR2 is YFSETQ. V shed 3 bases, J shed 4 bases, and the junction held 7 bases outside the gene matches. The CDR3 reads CASSSAGVAYEQYF. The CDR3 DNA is TGCGCCAGCAGCTCGGCGGGAGTAGCGTACGAGCAGTACTTC.

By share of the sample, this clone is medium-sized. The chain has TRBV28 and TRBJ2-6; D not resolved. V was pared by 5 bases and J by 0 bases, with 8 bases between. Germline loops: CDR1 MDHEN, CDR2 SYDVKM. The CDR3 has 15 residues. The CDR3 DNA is TGTGCCAGCAGTCGACCGCTCTCTGGGGCCAACGTCCTGACTTTC. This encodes CASSRPLSGANVLTF.

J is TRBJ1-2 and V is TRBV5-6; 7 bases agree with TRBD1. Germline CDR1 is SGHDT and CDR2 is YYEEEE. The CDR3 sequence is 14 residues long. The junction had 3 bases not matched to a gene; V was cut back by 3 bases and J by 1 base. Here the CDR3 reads CASSSGTVNYGYTF. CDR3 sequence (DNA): TGTGCCAGCAGCTCCGGGACAGTTAACTATGGCTACACCTTC.

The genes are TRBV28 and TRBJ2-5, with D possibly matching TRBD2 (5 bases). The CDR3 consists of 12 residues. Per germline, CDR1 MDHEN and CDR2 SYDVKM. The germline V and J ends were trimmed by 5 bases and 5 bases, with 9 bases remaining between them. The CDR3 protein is CASSQPGETQYF. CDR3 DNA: TGTGCCAGCAGTCAACCGGGGGAGACCCAGTACTTC.

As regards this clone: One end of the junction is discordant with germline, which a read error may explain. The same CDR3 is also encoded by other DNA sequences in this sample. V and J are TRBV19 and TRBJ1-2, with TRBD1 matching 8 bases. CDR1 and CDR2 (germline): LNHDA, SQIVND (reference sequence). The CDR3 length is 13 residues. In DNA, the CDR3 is TGTGCCAGTAGAGGGACAGGCGGACATGGCTATACCTTC. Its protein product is CASRGTGGHGYTF.

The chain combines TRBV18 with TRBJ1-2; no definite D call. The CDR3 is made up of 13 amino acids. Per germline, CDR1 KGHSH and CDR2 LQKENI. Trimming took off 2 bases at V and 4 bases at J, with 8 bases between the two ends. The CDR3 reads CASSPSWTYGYTF. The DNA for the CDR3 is TGTGCCAGCTCACCAAGCTGGACCTATGGCTACACCTTC. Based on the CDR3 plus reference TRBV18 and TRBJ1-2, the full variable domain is NAGVMQNPRHLVRRRGQEARLRCSPMKGHSHVYWYRQLPEEGLKFMVYLQKENIIDESGMPKERFSAEFPKEGPSILRIQQVVRGDSAAYFCASSPSWTYGYTFGSGTRLTVV.

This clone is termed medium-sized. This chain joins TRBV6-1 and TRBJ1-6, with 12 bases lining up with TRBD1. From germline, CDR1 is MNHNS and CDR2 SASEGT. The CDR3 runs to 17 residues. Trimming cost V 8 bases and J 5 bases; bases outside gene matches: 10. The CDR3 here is CASRGWDRGQDNSPLHF. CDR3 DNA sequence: TGTGCCAGCCGAGGGTGGGACAGGGGGCAGGATAATTCACCCCTCCACTTT.

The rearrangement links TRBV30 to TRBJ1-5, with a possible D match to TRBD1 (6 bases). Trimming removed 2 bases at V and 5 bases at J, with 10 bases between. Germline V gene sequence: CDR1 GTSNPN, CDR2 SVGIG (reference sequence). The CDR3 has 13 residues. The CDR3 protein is CAWSKQGYQPQHF. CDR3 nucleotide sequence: TGTGCCTGGAGTAAACAGGGTTATCAGCCCCAGCATTTT.

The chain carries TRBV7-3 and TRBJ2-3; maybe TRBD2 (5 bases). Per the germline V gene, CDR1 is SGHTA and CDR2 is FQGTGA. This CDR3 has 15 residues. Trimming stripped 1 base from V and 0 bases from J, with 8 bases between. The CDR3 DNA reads TGTGCCAGCAGCTTAAGGGAGACTAGCACAGATACGCAGTATTTT. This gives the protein CASSLRETSTDTQYF.

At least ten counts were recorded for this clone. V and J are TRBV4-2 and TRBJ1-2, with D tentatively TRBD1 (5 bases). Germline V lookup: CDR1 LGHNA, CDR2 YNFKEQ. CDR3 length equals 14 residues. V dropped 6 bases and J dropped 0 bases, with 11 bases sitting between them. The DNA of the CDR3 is TGTGCCAGCAGTCGGGACCCAGCTAACTATGGCTACACCTTC. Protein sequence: CASSRDPANYGYTF.

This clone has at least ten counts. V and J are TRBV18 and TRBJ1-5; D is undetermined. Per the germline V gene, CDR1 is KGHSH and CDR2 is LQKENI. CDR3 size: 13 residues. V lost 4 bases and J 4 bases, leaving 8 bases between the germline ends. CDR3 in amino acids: CASSHQRNQPQHF. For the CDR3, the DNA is TGTGCCAGCTCACATCAGAGGAATCAGCCCCAGCATTTT.

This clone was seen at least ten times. CDR3 nucleotides: TGTGCCATCAGTGAGTCGGAAAAGCGGGGCACAGATACGCAGTATTTT. It codes for CAISESEKRGTDTQYF. The chain carries TRBV10-3 and TRBJ2-3, with a tentative D call TRBD2 (6 bases). Germline V lookup: CDR1 ENHRY, CDR2 SYGVKD. The CDR3 extends over 16 amino acids. Trimming cost V 0 bases and J 1 base, with 11 bases left between them.

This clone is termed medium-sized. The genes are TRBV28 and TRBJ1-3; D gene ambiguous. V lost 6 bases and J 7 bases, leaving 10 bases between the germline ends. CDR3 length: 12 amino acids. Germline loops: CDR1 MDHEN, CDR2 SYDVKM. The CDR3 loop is CASSSLGNTIYF. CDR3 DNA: TGTGCCAGCAGCAGCCTAGGGAACACCATATATTTT.

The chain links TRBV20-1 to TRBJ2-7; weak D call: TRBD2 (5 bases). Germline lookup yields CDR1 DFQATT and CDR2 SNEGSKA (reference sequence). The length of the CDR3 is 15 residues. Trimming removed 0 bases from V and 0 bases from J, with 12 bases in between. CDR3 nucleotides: TGCAGTGCTAGAGATGATCGAGGGAGCTCCTACGAGCAGTACTTC. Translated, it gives CSARDDRGSSYEQYF.

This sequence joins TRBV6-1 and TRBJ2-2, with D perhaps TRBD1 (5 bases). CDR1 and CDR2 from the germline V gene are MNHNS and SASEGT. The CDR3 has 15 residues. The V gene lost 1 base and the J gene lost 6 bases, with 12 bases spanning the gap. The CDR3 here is CASSEGQGEAGELFF. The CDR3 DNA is TGTGCCAGCAGTGAAGGGCAGGGCGAGGCCGGGGAGCTGTTTTTT.

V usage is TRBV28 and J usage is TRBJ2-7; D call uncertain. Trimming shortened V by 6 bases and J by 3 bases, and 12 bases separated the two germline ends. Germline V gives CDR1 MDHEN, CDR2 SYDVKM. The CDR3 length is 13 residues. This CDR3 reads CASRDGVLYEQYF. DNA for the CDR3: TGTGCCAGCAGGGACGGAGTACTCTACGAGCAGTACTTC. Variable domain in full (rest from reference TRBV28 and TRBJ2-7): DVKVTQSSRYLVKRTGEKVFLECVQDMDHENMFWYRQDPGLGLRLIYFSYDVKMKEKGDIPEGYSVSREKKERFSLILESASTNQTSMYLCASRDGVLYEQYFGPGTRLTVT.

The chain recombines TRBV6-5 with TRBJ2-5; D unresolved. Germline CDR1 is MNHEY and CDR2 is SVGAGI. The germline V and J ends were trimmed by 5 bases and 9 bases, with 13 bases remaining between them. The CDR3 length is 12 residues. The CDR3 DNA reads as TGTGCCAGCAGTCGACCAGAAAGGGCCCAGTACTTC. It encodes CASSRPERAQYF.